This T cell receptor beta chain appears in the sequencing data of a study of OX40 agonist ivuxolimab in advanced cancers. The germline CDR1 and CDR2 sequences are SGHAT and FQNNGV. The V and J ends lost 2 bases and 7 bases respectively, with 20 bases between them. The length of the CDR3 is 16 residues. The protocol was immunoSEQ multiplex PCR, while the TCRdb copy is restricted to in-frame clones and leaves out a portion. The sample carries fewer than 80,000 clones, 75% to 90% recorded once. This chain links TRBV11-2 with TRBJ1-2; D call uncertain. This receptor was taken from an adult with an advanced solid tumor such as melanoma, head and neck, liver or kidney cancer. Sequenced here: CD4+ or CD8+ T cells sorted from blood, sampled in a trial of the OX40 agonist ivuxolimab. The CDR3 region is CASSLRGVGEKGGYTF. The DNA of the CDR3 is TGTGCCAGCAGCTTAAGAGGTGTCGGGGAGAAGGGTGGCTACACCTTC.